This entry concerns a single TCR beta chain. Other nucleotide sequences in the sample specify the same CDR3. This entry belongs to a study of shared clonotypes between healthy human individuals. The CDR3 runs to 14 residues. Germline V gives CDR1 MNHEY, CDR2 SMNVEV (reference sequence). After removal of 5 bases from V and 4 bases from J, the junction contained 6 bases not matched to a gene. In the naive CD8 group, cells lacked CD45RO and were positively selected for CCR7, so terminally differentiated effector memory CD45RA+ cells were left out. TCRdb's table, derived via immunoSEQ multiplex PCR, lists solely in-frame clones and lacks some. The sample lists around 560,000 clones; 85% to 95% were seen once.

Sequencing input: naive CD8+ T cells sorted from blood. The gene calls are TRBV27 and TRBJ2-7; TRBD2 agrees at 9 bases. The TCR comes from a woman aged 25 to 39 in good health. Here the CDR3 reads CASSPGLAAYEQYF. In nucleotides, the CDR3 is TGTGCCAGCAGTCCGGGACTAGCAGCTTACGAGCAGTACTTC.